These 9 T cell receptor beta chains were all obtained from the same sample, sequenced in a study of CD8 T cells in Susac syndrome. Reverse transcription of about 0.5 to 1 ug RNA used random hexamers. TCRdb recomputed calls from the immunoSEQ multiplex PCR reads with MiXCR, one row per CDR3 protein. Of approximately 140,000 distinct CDR3 sequences listed, about 94% were seen once; the top ten hold approximately 0.27%. The sample consisted of CD8+ T cells from PBMCs. The origin of the receptors is a human donor in good health.

The chain combines TRBV5-1 with TRBJ1-5, with 7 bases matching TRBD1. V shed 0 bases and J 2 bases; nucleotides not matched to a gene: 5. Germline-derived CDR1 and CDR2 are SGHRS and YFSETQ. The CDR3 covers 16 residues. The CDR3 loop reads CASSLGQGGGNQPQHF. The CDR3 DNA sequence: TGCGCCAGCAGCTTGGGACAGGGCGGTGGCAATCAGCCCCAGCATTTT.

The chain joins TRBV29-1 to TRBJ2-7, with TRBD1 identical over 7 bases. The CDR3 contains 12 residues. CDR1 is SQVTM and CDR2 is ANQGSEA in the germline V gene. V was pared by 6 bases and J by 3 bases, with 5 bases of the junction left unmatched. Here the CDR3 DNA reads TGCAGCGTAGGGGGCAGCATCTACGAGCAGTACTTC. It translates to CSVGGSIYEQYF.

This rearrangement joins TRBV15 to TRBJ2-1, with D hard to call. This CDR3 region has 15 residues. V was pared by 5 bases and J by 0 bases, with 11 bases between. CDR1 is LNHNV and CDR2 is YYDKDF in the germline V gene (reference sequence). The CDR3 sequence is CATSGRATSYNEQFF. CDR3 nucleotide sequence: TGTGCCACCAGCGGCCGGGCCACCTCCTACAATGAGCAGTTCTTC. The entire variable domain, with the rest obtained from reference TRBV15 and TRBJ2-1, is as follows: DAMVIQNPRYQVTQFGKPVTLSCSQTLNHNVMYWYQQKSSQAPKLLFHYYDKDFNNEADTPDNFQSRRPNTSFCFLDIRSPGLGDTAMYLCATSGRATSYNEQFFGPGTRLTVL.

The chain combines TRBV28 with TRBJ2-7; a possible D gene is TRBD2 (5 bases). V was shortened by 6 bases and J by 6 bases, with 9 bases between the two germline ends. This CDR3 comprises 11 residues. CDR1 and CDR2 (germline): MDHEN, SYDVKM. CDR3 bases: TGTGCCAGCAGAAAAGCGGCCGAGCAGTACTTC. Residues: CASRKAAEQYF.

This clonotype was seen just once. This chain links TRBV12-5 with TRBJ2-3, with D perhaps given as TRBD1 or TRBD2 (5 bases each). V was trimmed by 6 bases and J by 0 bases, leaving 13 bases between them. In germline, CDR1 is LGHNT, CDR2 FRNRAP. This CDR3 is 15 amino acids long. The CDR3 DNA follows: TGTGCTAGTGGACCAGGGAGAACTAGCACAGATACGCAGTATTTT. Protein product: CASGPGRTSTDTQYF.

The chain combines TRBV6-6 with TRBJ2-7, with D tentatively TRBD2 (6 bases). Germline V CDR1 and CDR2: MNHNY, SVGAGI (reference sequence). This CDR3 spans 15 amino acids. Trimming removed 8 bases from V and 5 bases from J, with 22 bases in between. This CDR3 is CASPPRPGGGDEQYF. CDR3 nucleotides: TGTGCCAGCCCTCCCCGTCCGGGTGGCGGGGACGAGCAGTACTTC.

V and J are TRBV20-1 and TRBJ2-5; D possibly corresponds to TRBD2 (5 bases). The CDR3 is 13 residues long. V shed 6 bases and J shed 3 bases, with 14 bases lying between them. Germline CDR1 DFQATT, CDR2 SNEGSKA (reference sequence). The CDR3, as DNA: TGCAGTGCCACCCCCTACGGGAAAGAGACCCAGTACTTC. The encoded protein is CSATPYGKETQYF.

V and J are TRBV13 and TRBJ2-2, with D perhaps TRBD2 (6 bases). The length of the CDR3 is 15 residues. Trimming pared 5 bases from V and 6 bases from J, leaving 16 bases between. Germline-derived CDR1 and CDR2 are PRHDT and FYEKMQ (reference sequence). The CDR3 reads CASSPRSSGAGELFF. In DNA form, the CDR3 reads TGTGCCAGCAGCCCACGGAGTTCGGGGGCCGGGGAGCTGTTTTTT.

This clonotype was recorded once. This chain joins TRBV28 and TRBJ1-4, with TRBD1 matching over 7 bases. The length of the CDR3 is 15 residues. The ends lost 1 base at V and 7 bases at J; junction bases unmatched: 6. Germline CDR1 is MDHEN and CDR2 is SYDVKM. In DNA form, the CDR3 reads TGTGCCAGCAGTTTATCTTCAGGGGGATTTGAAAAACTGTTTTTT. It encodes CASSLSSGGFEKLFF.